The entry that follows covers one T cell receptor (beta chain) sequence. Its antigen is unknown. CDR3 length: 14 residues. With 2 bases removed from V and 2 bases from J, the gap between germline ends came to 11 bases. CDR1 is SGHDT, CDR2 YYEEEE, per germline. Sequencing was performed with immunoSEQ multiplex PCR; in TCRdb, only in-frame clones are kept and a portion is missing. The repertoire consists of approximately 12,000 clones, with roughly 80% occurring once and the leading ten covering approximately 32%. The data derive from a study of radiotherapy plus CTLA-4 blockade in lung cancer. Study results and limitations: Together with interferon-beta, which increased in serum after radiation, early dynamic changes in blood T cell clones were reportedly the best predictors of response. Radiotherapy with ipilimumab was followed by blood expansion of tumor-derived clones.

Sequenced material: peripheral blood, taken from a patient treated with radiotherapy plus ipilimumab. The source of this sequence is a human donor with non-small cell lung cancer that progressed on radiotherapy plus ipilimumab. V usage is TRBV5-6 and J usage is TRBJ2-7; D gene unclear. As DNA, the CDR3 is TGTGCCAGCAGCTTTGGTGGGGTGACCTACGAGCAGTACTTC. Its translation: CASSFGGVTYEQYF.